The subject of this entry is one T cell receptor (beta chain). The sample is drawn from a study of control samples from healthy donors and cancer patients. The CDR3 has 13 amino acids. Between the trimmed V and J ends, which lost 0 bases and 8 bases, there was a span of 11 bases. The germline V gene has CDR1 GTSNPN and CDR2 SVGIG (reference sequence). The assay was immunoSEQ multiplex PCR, and TCRdb's table has in-frame clones only and misses some. This table holds 79,000 or so clones, 85% to 90% found once. Sample: PBMCs. The TCR was taken from a woman between 50 and 59 years old with colorectal cancer. The V and J genes are TRBV30 and TRBJ1-3, with D maybe TRBD1 (6 bases). This CDR3 reads CAWSVDSSYTIYF. The CDR3 DNA reads TGTGCCTGGAGTGTGGACAGTTCTTACACCATATATTTT.